These 8 T cell receptor beta chains came from one sample sequenced in a study of Graves' ophthalmopathy and Graves' hyperthyroidism. For repertoire sequencing, the TCR beta CDR3 regions were amplified from RNA transcripts. HTBI primers were employed in first-round RT-PCR, then a second-round multiplex PCR followed. TCRdb reanalysed the multiplex PCR reads using MiXCR and keeps one entry per CDR3 protein. The sample shows 600,000 to 700,000 distinct CDR3 sequences, over 40% of them seen only once. Sequencing input: peripheral blood. These receptors were taken from an adult man with Graves' ophthalmopathy.

This clonotype has a count of ten or more. The chain recombines TRBV7-2 with TRBJ1-1; a weak D match, TRBD1 (5 bases). This CDR3 region has 11 residues. V shed 10 bases and J shed 6 bases, with 12 bases lying between them. CDR1 and CDR2 (germline): SGHTA, FQGNSA. The CDR3 reads CATLGAAEAFF. CDR3 nucleotides: TGTGCCACCCTCGGGGCCGCTGAAGCTTTCTTT.

In its sample, this clonotype was seen many times. The J gene is TRBJ1-2, the V gene TRBV4-3; D is unresolved. Germline-derived CDR1 and CDR2 are LGHNA and YSLEER. The V end was cut by 1 base, the J end by 4 bases, with 16 bases between. This CDR3 contains 16 residues. CDR3 loop: CASSQAKVAVGYGYTF. As DNA, the CDR3 is TGCGCCAGCAGCCAAGCCAAGGTGGCGGTCGGCTATGGCTACACCTTC.

The sample holds many counts of this clonotype. This chain uses TRBV24-1 with TRBJ1-5; D may be TRBD1 (5 bases). Trimming stripped 2 bases from V and 3 bases from J, with 16 bases between. The CDR3 runs 17 residues. Germline V gene sequence: CDR1 KGHDR, CDR2 SFDVKD. The CDR3 DNA is TGTGCCACCAGTGATTCGTGGGACCAAGATTCCAATCAGCCCCAGCATTTT. This encodes CATSDSWDQDSNQPQHF.

The V and J genes are TRBV10-3 and TRBJ1-2; 7 nucleotides agree with TRBD1. Germline V gene sequence: CDR1 ENHRY, CDR2 SYGVKD. The CDR3 totals 12 residues. Trimming cost V 6 bases and J 7 bases; bases outside gene matches: 5. In nucleotides, the CDR3 is TGTGCCATCAGGGGGACAGTGGCTGGCTACACCTTC. Protein: CAIRGTVAGYTF.

The chain couples TRBV19 to TRBJ1-6; D not resolved. The V gene's germline CDR1 is LNHDA and CDR2 SQIVND (reference sequence). The V and J ends lost 0 bases and 3 bases respectively, with 6 bases between them. The length of the CDR3 is 15 residues. The DNA of the CDR3 is TGTGCCAGTAGTATAGATAGAAGCTATAATTCACCCCTCCACTTT. It translates to CASSIDRSYNSPLHF.

The rearrangement joins TRBV3-1 to TRBJ1-6; D gene unclear. With 1 base removed from V and 6 bases from J, the gap between germline ends came to 10 bases. Looked up from germline, CDR1 is LGHDT and CDR2 is YNNKEL (reference sequence). The CDR3 loop spans 15 amino acids. The CDR3, as DNA: TGTGCCAGCAGCCAAGGGGGAGGATCTAATTCACCCCTCCACTTT. It specifies CASSQGGGSNSPLHF. Complete variable domain (other parts from reference TRBV3-1 and TRBJ1-6): DTAVSQTPKYLVTQMGNDKSIKCEQNLGHDTMYWYKQDSKKFLKIMFSYNNKELIINETVPNRFSPKSPDKAHLNLHINSLELGDSAVYFCASSQGGGSNSPLHFGNGTRLTVT.

This clonotype was observed a handful of times. The chain links TRBV6-2 or TRBV6-3 to TRBJ2-7; D not resolved. Germline CDR1 reads MNHEY; CDR2 reads SVGEGT. Trimming took off 2 bases at V and 0 bases at J, with 11 bases between the two ends. This CDR3 contains 15 residues. CDR3 protein: CASSYHAAYSYEQYF. CDR3 in DNA: TGTGCCAGCAGTTACCATGCAGCCTACTCCTACGAGCAGTACTTC.

The table lists this clonotype with many counts. This chain uses TRBV7-2 with TRBJ2-7, with a weak D call TRBD1 (6 bases). The germline V gene has CDR1 SGHTA and CDR2 FQGNSA. The CDR3 covers 13 residues. V lost 2 bases, J lost 3 bases, and 8 bases lay in between. CDR3 residues: CASSLQDSYEQYF. The CDR3 nucleotides are TGTGCCAGCAGCTTACAGGACAGCTACGAGCAGTACTTC.